Described below is a single T cell receptor (beta chain) sequence and its context. TCRdb passed the PCR reads through MiXCR, listing each CDR3 protein once. This table holds 5,000 to 8,000 distinct CDR3 sequences, under 55% found once. The data stem from a study of CD4 and CD8 cells across lung adenocarcinoma regions. Donors had localized lung adenocarcinoma, a non-small cell lung cancer. The receptor's source is a female donor with lung adenocarcinoma. The CD4 and CD8 labels of this study may be unreliable. Sequencing was done on a sample of CD8+ T cells from the center of a lung tumor.

CDR3 bases: TGCGCCAGCAGCCTCAAAGCGGGCCCCCGGGGTGGGACCCAGTACTTC. Translated: CASSLKAGPRGGTQYF. The rearrangement uses TRBV4-3 and TRBJ2-5, with TRBD2 as a possible D gene (6 bases). The V gene lost 4 bases and the J gene lost 7 bases, with 22 bases spanning the gap. Germline V CDR1 and CDR2: LGHNA, YSLEER. This CDR3 is built from 16 residues.